Shown below are 24 T cell receptor beta chains from a single sample sequenced in a study of vaccination effects on CD4 cells after COVID-19. CD4+ T cells specific for antigen were expanded with viral peptide pools by the ViraFEST assay before sequencing. Following culture for about 11 days, CD4+ T cells were isolated. Participants were given two doses of BNT162b2 or mRNA-1273 vaccine. These receptors have no identified antigens. The method was immunoSEQ multiplex PCR; TCRdb's version includes in-frame clones alone and lacks a portion of them. In the table there are roughly 41,000 clones, over 60% of which are singletons. The source material was CD4+ T cells from PBMCs cultured with HCoV-OC43 spike peptides, sampled after COVID-19 vaccination. Subset described: HCoV-OC43 spike overlapping peptide pool stimulation. Receptors were obtained from a human donor who received a COVID-19 vaccine.

This clone has a handful of counts. At the DNA level, this CDR3 is encoded by other sequences in the same sample as well. This rearrangement joins TRBV6-1 to TRBJ2-2, with 12 bases that match TRBD2. Trimming at V came to 2 bases and at J to 6 bases, leaving 1 base not matched to a gene. CDR1 MNHNS and CDR2 SASEGT come from the germline V gene. This CDR3 region has 15 residues. The CDR3 reads CASSELAGGPGELFF. The CDR3 DNA sequence: TGTGCCAGCAGTGAACTAGCGGGGGGGCCCGGGGAGCTGTTTTTT.

This clone has a single count. The DNA for the CDR3 is TGTGCCAGTAGCGGCGGTATCGAACAGCCCCAGCATTTT. Protein: CASSGGIEQPQHF. The rearrangement uses TRBV19 and TRBJ1-5; D is undetermined. The V end was cut by 6 bases, the J end by 7 bases, with 13 bases between. CDR1 and CDR2 from the germline V gene are LNHDA and SQIVND (reference sequence). The CDR3 sequence is 13 residues long.

This chain joins TRBV6-5 and TRBJ2-1, with unresolved D. V lost 2 bases and J lost 7, with 18 bases in between. The CDR3 covers 16 residues. The germline gives CDR1 MNHEY, CDR2 SVGAGI. The CDR3 DNA reads as TGTGCCAGCAGTTACGGGCTACCCGATTTAGGAAATGAGCAGTTCTTC. Protein: CASSYGLPDLGNEQFF.

The chain links TRBV10-1 to TRBJ2-3; weak D call: TRBD2 (5 bases). This CDR3 comprises 16 residues. Germline V gives CDR1 WNHNN, CDR2 SYGVQD (reference sequence). Trimming left V 0 bases short and J 0 bases short, with 10 bases between. The CDR3 nucleotides are TGCGCCAGCAGTGAGTCGATAGGCGGGAGCACAGATACGCAGTATTTT. It translates to CASSESIGGSTDTQYF.

This rearrangement joins TRBV4-1 to TRBJ2-2; 13 nucleotides agree with TRBD2. The germline gives CDR1 MGHRA, CDR2 YSYEKL. The CDR3 has 18 residues. V dropped 1 base and J dropped 5; count of bases not matched to a gene: 7. Here the CDR3 reads CASSQGGLAGVGTGELFF. CDR3 in DNA: TGCGCCAGCAGCCAAGGTGGACTAGCGGGAGTAGGGACCGGGGAGCTGTTTTTT.

The chain employs TRBV9 and TRBJ2-3; D is perhaps TRBD1 or TRBD2 (5 bases each). This CDR3 has 17 residues. With 0 bases removed from V and 4 bases from J, the gap between germline ends came to 18 bases. The germline V gene has CDR1 SGDLS and CDR2 YYNGEE. CDR3 nucleotide sequence: TGTGCCAGCAGCGTAGCAATCGATTTAGTGGGGGCAGATACGCAGTATTTT. Translation: CASSVAIDLVGADTQYF.

The chain employs TRBV5-4 and TRBJ1-4; weak D call: TRBD1 (6 bases). The germline V gene has CDR1 SGHNT and CDR2 YYREEE (reference sequence). Trimming took 4 bases from V and 6 from J, leaving 13 bases between them. The CDR3 is 14 amino acids. This chain's CDR3 is CASSPSGGDEKLFF. The CDR3 DNA is TGTGCCAGCAGCCCCAGCGGGGGCGATGAAAAACTGTTTTTT.

The chain recombines TRBV5-4 with TRBJ2-3, with D unresolved. Trimming removed 0 bases from V and 0 bases from J, with 5 bases in between. Germline V gives CDR1 SGHNT, CDR2 YYREEE (reference sequence). This CDR3 comprises 14 residues. CDR3 amino acids: CASSLGVSTDTQYF. In DNA form, the CDR3 reads TGTGCCAGCAGCTTGGGGGTTAGCACAGATACGCAGTATTTT. The full variable domain, completed using reference TRBV5-4 and TRBJ2-3, is ETGVTQSPTHLIKTRGQQVTLRCSSQSGHNTVSWYQQALGQGPQFIFQYYREEENGRGNFPPRFSGLQFPNYSSELNVNALELDDSALYLCASSLGVSTDTQYFGPGTRLTVL.

The V gene is TRBV5-8, the J gene TRBJ2-3; 8 bases map to TRBD2. The CDR3 length is 15 residues. Germline CDR1 is SGHTS and CDR2 is YDEGEE. V lost 0 bases to trimming and J lost 0 bases; unmatched junction nucleotides: 0. CDR3 loop: CASSLERGSTDTQYF. Written as DNA, the CDR3 is TGTGCCAGCAGCTTGGAGCGGGGGAGCACAGATACGCAGTATTTT.

This chain links TRBV4-1 with TRBJ2-4, with D hard to call. Germline values: CDR1 MGHRA, CDR2 YSYEKL. V lost 1 base, J lost 0 bases, and 10 bases lay in between. The CDR3 sequence is 16 residues long. CDR3 bases: TGCGCCAGCAGCCAAGTTATTACGGTAGCCAAAAACATTCAGTACTTC. It codes for CASSQVITVAKNIQYF.

This clone turned up a few times. The chain combines TRBV6-5 with TRBJ1-5; D unresolved. Trimming took off 6 bases at V and 1 base at J, with 10 bases between the two ends. This CDR3 contains 14 residues. Per the germline V gene, CDR1 is MNHEY and CDR2 is SVGAGI. The chain's CDR3 is CASSGTASNQPQHF. In DNA, the CDR3 is TGTGCCAGCAGCGGAACCGCGAGCAATCAGCCCCAGCATTTT.

V gene TRBV4-1 combines with J gene TRBJ2-7; 9 nucleotides line up with TRBD1. Germline CDR1 is MGHRA and CDR2 is YSYEKL. V lost 2 bases and J lost 5; bases outside the gene matches: 7. This CDR3 is built from 15 residues. The CDR3 sequence is CASSQPRDRVHEQYF. In DNA form, the CDR3 reads TGCGCCAGCAGCCAACCGAGGGACAGGGTCCACGAGCAGTACTTC.

The V call is TRBV5-1, the J call TRBJ1-3; D not resolved. In germline, CDR1 is SGHRS, CDR2 YFSETQ. V lost 4 bases to trimming and J lost 8 bases, with 16 bases between them. The CDR3 has 14 residues. This CDR3 is CASSVRNGVDTIYF. The CDR3 DNA follows: TGCGCCAGCAGCGTGAGAAACGGGGTCGACACCATATATTTT. Variable domain in full (rest from reference TRBV5-1 and TRBJ1-3): KAGVTQTPRYLIKTRGQQVTLSCSPISGHRSVSWYQQTPGQGLQFLFEYFSETQRNKGNFPGRFSGRQFSNSRSEMNVSTLELGDSALYLCASSVRNGVDTIYFGEGSWLTVV.

This chain joins TRBV6-6 and TRBJ1-2, with D unresolved. V gave up 2 bases and J gave up 8 bases, with 12 bases separating them. The CDR3 is 13 residues long. The germline gives CDR1 MNHNY, CDR2 SVGAGI (reference sequence). The DNA of the CDR3 is TGTGCCAGCAGTTACGAGGGTAGGGAAGGCTACACCTTC. Residues: CASSYEGREGYTF.

The rearrangement links TRBV7-9 to TRBJ1-6; the match to TRBD1 covers 8 bases. CDR3 length: 14 amino acids. The V gene end was trimmed by 5 bases and the J gene end by 10 bases; junction bases not matched to a gene: 7. The germline CDR1 and CDR2 sequences are SEHNR and FQNEAQ (reference sequence). For the CDR3, the DNA is TGTGCCAGCAGCATAGGACAGGGAAGCTCACCCCTCCACTTT. Translated: CASSIGQGSSPLHF.

This clone has more than one count but fewer than ten. The genes are TRBV7-2 and TRBJ2-5; D is unclear. The CDR3 is made up of 15 amino acids. Germline lookup yields CDR1 SGHTA and CDR2 FQGNSA. Trimming shortened V by 0 bases and J by 5 bases, and 13 bases separated the two germline ends. CDR3 sequence: CASSLASVVGETQYF. The CDR3, as DNA: TGTGCCAGCAGCTTAGCGTCGGTGGTGGGGGAGACCCAGTACTTC.

The chain couples TRBV6-5 to TRBJ1-1, with TRBD1 as a possible D gene (6 bases). V shed 7 bases and J shed 4 bases, with 19 bases lying between them. Per the germline V gene, CDR1 is MNHEY and CDR2 is SVGAGI. This CDR3 spans 15 amino acids. As DNA, the CDR3 is TGTGCCAGCATCAAACACGGGGGGCAGAGCACTGAAGCTTTCTTT. This translates into CASIKHGGQSTEAFF.

This sequence joins TRBV5-5 and TRBJ1-3, with D possibly matching TRBD1 (6 bases). The germline V gene has CDR1 SGHKS and CDR2 YYEKEE (reference sequence). The CDR3 spans 14 residues. Trimming cost V 3 bases and J 2 bases, with 9 bases left between them. CDR3 in amino acids: CASSSGTPGNTIYF. CDR3 sequence (DNA): TGTGCCAGCAGCTCCGGGACACCTGGAAACACCATATATTTT.

The chain uses TRBV2 and TRBJ2-5, with TRBD2 as a possible D gene (5 bases). There are 14 residues in the CDR3. The germline gives CDR1 SNHLY, CDR2 FYNNEI. V was trimmed by 4 bases and J by 5 bases, leaving 14 bases between them. The chain's CDR3 is CASSGTAYRETQYF. The CDR3 DNA sequence: TGTGCCAGCAGTGGGACTGCTTACCGGGAGACCCAGTACTTC.

J is TRBJ2-3 and V is TRBV12-5; tentative D call: TRBD2 (6 bases). Trimming removed 1 base at V and 0 bases at J, with 11 bases between. The CDR3 is made up of 16 amino acids. The germline gives CDR1 LGHNT, CDR2 FRNRAP. CDR3 amino acids: CASGLAGLLSTDTQYF. CDR3 nucleotides: TGTGCTAGTGGTTTGGCGGGACTGCTTAGCACAGATACGCAGTATTTT.

This rearrangement joins TRBV21-1 to TRBJ2-7. TRBV21-1 is a recognized pseudogene. This CDR3 spans 12 amino acids. The CDR3 region is CASPPWFYEQYF. In nucleotides, the CDR3 is TGTGCCAGCCCCCCGTGGTTCTACGAGCAGTACTTC.

V gene TRBV30 combines with J gene TRBJ2-7; TRBD2 aligns across 7 bases. V shed 6 bases, J shed 3 bases, and the junction held 8 bases outside the gene matches. Germline V gene lookup returns CDR1 GTSNPN and CDR2 SVGIG (reference sequence). This CDR3 contains 13 residues. The CDR3 reads CACVYGGDYEQYF. Here the CDR3 DNA reads TGTGCCTGTGTGTATGGGGGGGACTACGAGCAGTACTTC.

The chain combines TRBV11-2 with TRBJ2-2; 10 nucleotides agree with TRBD2. Looked up from germline, CDR1 is SGHAT and CDR2 is FQNNGV. Trimming took 5 bases from V and 4 from J; bases not matched to a gene: 10. This CDR3 region has 17 residues. CDR3 sequence (DNA): TGTGCCAGCAGCCGAGAACTTAGCGGGAGGCGCACCGGGGAGCTGTTTTTT. Its protein is CASSRELSGRRTGELFF.

The CDR3, as DNA: TGTGCCAGCAGCTTGGCCGTTGTGGTACGGGAGCAAGAGACCCAGTACTTC. This translates into CASSLAVVVREQETQYF. This chain uses TRBV5-4 with TRBJ2-5; a weak D match, TRBD2 (6 bases). V lost 0 bases and J lost 2, with 17 bases in between. CDR1 SGHNT and CDR2 YYREEE come from the germline V gene (reference sequence). CDR3 length equals 17 residues.